A selection of T cell receptor beta chains follows, all from one sample in a study of blood T cell repertoires in COVID-19. Assay: immunoSEQ multiplex PCR; the TCRdb copy retains only in-frame clones and omits some. The sample records over 120,000 clones, roughly 84% being singletons. Sequencing was done on a sample of peripheral blood. These receptors were taken from a woman aged 55 to 70 with acute or convalescent COVID-19. Both conserved end residues are part of each CDR3. Fields, in order: clone size, D gene, J gene, V gene, CDR3 protein, CDR3 DNA. D genes are given only for firm matches. Size values are once, few and many counts, or a class for expanded clones, and some rows have none.

abundance: .
d_gene: TRBD2
j_gene: TRBJ2-1
v_gene: TRBV3-1/TRBV3-2
CDR3aa: CASSLAGGSSGEQFF
CDR3nt: TGTGCCAGCAGCCTAGCGGGAGGAAGTAGTGGTGAGCAGTTCTTC

abundance: few
d_gene: TRBD1
j_gene: TRBJ2-7
v_gene: TRBV7-8
CDR3aa: CASSFRGYEQYF
CDR3nt: TGTGCCAGCAGCTTCAGGGGGTACGAGCAGTACTTC

abundance: many
d_gene: TRBD1
j_gene: TRBJ2-5
v_gene: TRBV7-9
CDR3aa: CASSLAGTGQETQYF
CDR3nt: TGTGCCAGCAGCTTAGCGGGGACAGGCCAAGAGACCCAGTACTTC

abundance: .
d_gene: TRBD1
j_gene: TRBJ2-1
v_gene: TRBV24-1
CDR3aa: CATSDTYRGHYEQFF
CDR3nt: TGTGCCACCAGTGATACCTACAGGGGGCACTATGAGCAGTTCTTC

abundance: .
d_gene: TRBD1
j_gene: TRBJ1-2
v_gene: TRBV19
CDR3aa: CASSIGQGWWYGYTF
CDR3nt: TGTGCCAGTAGTATAGGACAGGGGTGGTGGTATGGCTACACCTTC

abundance: .
d_gene: TRBD1
j_gene: TRBJ1-4
v_gene: TRBV9
CDR3aa: CASSATGDPNEKLFF
CDR3nt: TGTGCCAGCAGCGCAACAGGGGACCCTAATGAAAAACTGTTTTTT

abundance: .
d_gene: TRBD1
j_gene: TRBJ1-6
v_gene: TRBV27
CDR3aa: CASTRQGRNEIYNSPLHF
CDR3nt: TGTGCCAGCACCCGACAGGGTCGAAATGAAATCTATAATTCACCCCTCCACTTT

abundance: once
d_gene: .
j_gene: TRBJ1-6
v_gene: TRBV19
CDR3aa: CASRGLSSYNSPLHF
CDR3nt: TGTGCCAGTAGGGGCCTTAGCTCCTATAATTCACCCCTCCACTTT

abundance: .
d_gene: TRBD2
j_gene: TRBJ2-3
v_gene: TRBV28
CDR3aa: CASSLTLSGRRPDTQYF
CDR3nt: TGTGCCAGCAGCCTAACCCTTAGCGGGAGGAGGCCAGATACGCAGTATTTT

abundance: once
d_gene: .
j_gene: TRBJ2-6
v_gene: TRBV30
CDR3aa: CAWSVWGDASSGANVLTF
CDR3nt: TGTGCCTGGAGTGTATGGGGGGATGCGAGCTCTGGGGCCAACGTCCTGACTTTC

abundance: .
d_gene: .
j_gene: TRBJ2-1
v_gene: TRBV21-1
CDR3aa: CASSKKLIGGSGVRVFCNEQFF
CDR3nt: TGTGCCAGCAGCAAAAAACTTATAGGTGGTAGCGGGGTGAGGGTTTTCTGCAATGAGCAGTTCTTC

abundance: .
d_gene: TRBD1
j_gene: TRBJ1-2
v_gene: TRBV5-4
CDR3aa: CASSLAAGQGIYGYTF
CDR3nt: TGTGCCAGCAGCTTGGCCGCGGGACAGGGAATCTATGGCTACACCTTC

abundance: .
d_gene: TRBD2
j_gene: TRBJ2-1
v_gene: TRBV28
CDR3aa: CASSFPQSGRVNEQFF
CDR3nt: TGTGCCAGCAGTTTCCCCCAAAGCGGGAGGGTCAATGAGCAGTTCTTC

abundance: .
d_gene: TRBD1
j_gene: TRBJ2-3
v_gene: TRBV5-5
CDR3aa: CASSSKTGNPSTDTQYF
CDR3nt: TGTGCCAGCAGCTCAAAGACAGGGAATCCAAGCACAGATACGCAGTATTTT

abundance: .
d_gene: .
j_gene: TRBJ2-3
v_gene: TRBV30
CDR3aa: CAWSAYGSGTDTQYF
CDR3nt: TGTGCCTGGAGTGCGTACGGTAGCGGCACAGATACGCAGTATTTT

abundance: .
d_gene: TRBD1
j_gene: TRBJ1-2
v_gene: TRBV30
CDR3aa: CAWTSPGQVYYGYTF
CDR3nt: TGTGCCTGGACCTCTCCGGGACAGGTTTACTATGGCTACACCTTC

abundance: .
d_gene: .
j_gene: TRBJ2-7
v_gene: TRBV2
CDR3aa: CASSVGTYEQYF
CDR3nt: TGTGCCAGCAGTGTGGGCACCTACGAGCAGTACTTC

abundance: .
d_gene: TRBD2
j_gene: TRBJ2-2
v_gene: TRBV7-6
CDR3aa: CASSPLAGRDTGELFF
CDR3nt: TGTGCCAGCAGCCCCCTAGCGGGTCGTGACACCGGGGAGCTGTTTTTT

abundance: .
d_gene: .
j_gene: TRBJ1-5
v_gene: TRBV30
CDR3aa: CAWSPRGGVSNQPQHF
CDR3nt: TGTGCCTGGAGCCCACGGGGGGGGGTGAGCAATCAGCCCCAGCATTTT

abundance: once
d_gene: .
j_gene: TRBJ1-3
v_gene: TRBV5-1
CDR3aa: CASSQGSGNTIYF
CDR3nt: TGCGCCAGCAGCCAGGGGTCTGGAAACACCATATATTTT

abundance: .
d_gene: .
j_gene: TRBJ1-1
v_gene: TRBV28
CDR3aa: CASRPTENTEAFF
CDR3nt: TGTGCCAGCAGACCTACAGAGAACACTGAAGCTTTCTTT

abundance: .
d_gene: TRBD2
j_gene: TRBJ2-7
v_gene: TRBV3-1/TRBV3-2
CDR3aa: CASSQGTSGRGEQYF
CDR3nt: TGTGCCAGCAGCCAGGGGACTAGCGGGAGGGGGGAGCAGTACTTC

abundance: .
d_gene: .
j_gene: TRBJ1-2
v_gene: TRBV15
CDR3aa: CATSRDAGANYGYTF
CDR3nt: TGTGCCACCAGCAGAGATGCGGGGGCCAACTATGGCTACACCTTC

abundance: once
d_gene: .
j_gene: TRBJ1-1
v_gene: TRBV7-2
CDR3aa: CASSLGGGGEGEAFF
CDR3nt: TGTGCCAGCAGCTTAGGTGGGGGGGGCGAAGGTGAAGCTTTCTTT

abundance: .
d_gene: TRBD1
j_gene: TRBJ2-7
v_gene: TRBV10-3
CDR3aa: CAAGTGGYEQYF
CDR3nt: TGTGCCGCTGGGACAGGGGGCTACGAGCAGTACTTC

abundance: few
d_gene: .
j_gene: TRBJ1-2
v_gene: TRBV5-6
CDR3aa: CASRARQNYGYTF
CDR3nt: TGTGCCAGCAGGGCCAGGCAGAACTATGGCTACACCTTC

abundance: .
d_gene: .
j_gene: TRBJ1-1
v_gene: TRBV14
CDR3aa: CASQLTVNTEAFF
CDR3nt: TGTGCCAGCCAACTGACAGTGAACACTGAAGCTTTCTTT

abundance: .
d_gene: .
j_gene: TRBJ1-2
v_gene: TRBV7-9
CDR3aa: CASSFVYGYTF
CDR3nt: TGTGCCAGCAGCTTCGTTTATGGCTACACCTTC

abundance: few
d_gene: TRBD2
j_gene: TRBJ2-1
v_gene: TRBV7-2
CDR3aa: CASNHPTGGRNEQFF
CDR3nt: TGTGCCAGCAACCATCCGACTGGCGGGAGAAATGAGCAGTTCTTC

abundance: .
d_gene: TRBD2
j_gene: TRBJ2-1
v_gene: TRBV19
CDR3aa: CASSFIADGDYYVEQFF
CDR3nt: TGTGCCAGTAGTTTTATTGCCGATGGGGACTATTATGTTGAGCAGTTCTTC

abundance: .
d_gene: .
j_gene: TRBJ1-6
v_gene: TRBV7-3
CDR3aa: CASSLESFSPLHF
CDR3nt: TGTGCCAGCAGCTTAGAGAGTTTTTCACCCCTCCACTTT

abundance: .
d_gene: TRBD1
j_gene: TRBJ1-5
v_gene: TRBV6-5
CDR3aa: CASSSGQGRQPQHF
CDR3nt: TGTGCCAGCAGTTCGGGACAGGGCCGCCAGCCCCAGCATTTT

abundance: .
d_gene: .
j_gene: TRBJ2-1
v_gene: TRBV9
CDR3aa: CASSPLDYNNEQFF
CDR3nt: TGTGCCAGCAGCCCTCTGGACTACAACAATGAGCAGTTCTTC

abundance: .
d_gene: .
j_gene: TRBJ2-5
v_gene: TRBV7-3
CDR3aa: CASSLGLRETQYF
CDR3nt: TGTGCCAGCAGCTTAGGCCTCCGAGAGACCCAGTACTTC

abundance: .
d_gene: .
j_gene: TRBJ1-5
v_gene: TRBV15
CDR3aa: CATSRVLTGTQPQHF
CDR3nt: TGTGCCACCAGCAGAGTACTTACAGGGACTCAGCCCCAGCATTTT

abundance: .
d_gene: .
j_gene: TRBJ1-1
v_gene: TRBV13
CDR3aa: CASSQRTEAFF
CDR3nt: TGTGCCAGCAGCCAGAGGACTGAAGCTTTCTTT

abundance: .
d_gene: TRBD2
j_gene: TRBJ2-5
v_gene: TRBV5-1
CDR3aa: CASSLMRGSSETQYF
CDR3nt: TGCGCCAGCAGCTTGATGCGCGGGAGCTCCGAGACCCAGTACTTC